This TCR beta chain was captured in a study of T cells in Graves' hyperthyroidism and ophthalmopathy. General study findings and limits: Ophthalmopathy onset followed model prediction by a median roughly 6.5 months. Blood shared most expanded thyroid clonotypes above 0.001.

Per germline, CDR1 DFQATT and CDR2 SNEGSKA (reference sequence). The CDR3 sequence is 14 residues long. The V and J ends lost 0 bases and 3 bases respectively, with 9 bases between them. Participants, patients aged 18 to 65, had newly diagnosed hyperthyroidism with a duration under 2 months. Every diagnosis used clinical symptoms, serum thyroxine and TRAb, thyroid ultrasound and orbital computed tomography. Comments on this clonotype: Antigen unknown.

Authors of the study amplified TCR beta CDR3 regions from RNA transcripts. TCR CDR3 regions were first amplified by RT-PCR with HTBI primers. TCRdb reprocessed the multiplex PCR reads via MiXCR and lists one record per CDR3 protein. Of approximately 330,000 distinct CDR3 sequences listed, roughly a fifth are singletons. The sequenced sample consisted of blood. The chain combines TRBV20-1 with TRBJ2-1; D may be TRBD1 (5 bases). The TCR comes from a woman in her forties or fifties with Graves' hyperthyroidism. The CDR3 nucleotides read TGCAGTGCTAGAGAAAGGGGCCTCTACAATGAGCAGTTCTTC. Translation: CSARERGLYNEQFF.